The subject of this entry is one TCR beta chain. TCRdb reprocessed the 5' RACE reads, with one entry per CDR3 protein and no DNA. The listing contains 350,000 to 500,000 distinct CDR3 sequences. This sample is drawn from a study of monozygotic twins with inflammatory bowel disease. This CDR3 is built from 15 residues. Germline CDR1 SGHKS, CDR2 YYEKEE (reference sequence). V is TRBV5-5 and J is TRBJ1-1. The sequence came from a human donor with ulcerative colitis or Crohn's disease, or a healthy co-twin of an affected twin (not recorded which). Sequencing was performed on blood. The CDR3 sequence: CASSLSYLLNTEAFF.